This note documents a single T cell receptor (beta chain) sequence. These data come from a study of T-cell memory formation after mild COVID-19. V lost 3 bases to trimming and J lost 3 bases, with 15 bases between them. Germline CDR1 is LNHDA and CDR2 is SQIVND (reference sequence). This CDR3 comprises 15 residues. TCRdb recomputed calls from the 5' RACE reads with MiXCR, one row per CDR3 protein. The sample lists some 490,000 distinct CDR3 sequences; about 20% were seen once. Sequencing was performed on PBMCs or a T cell subset sorted from them (not recorded which). This clonotype was obtained from an adult woman who had mild COVID-19 (a few samples of this study predate the infection). Cell type and time point are not known. The gene calls are TRBV19 and TRBJ2-7; tentatively, D is TRBD1 or TRBD2 (6 bases each). The DNA of the CDR3 is TGTGCCAGTAGTATGGGGGGAACAGGGCGCTACGAGCAGTACTTC. Translation gives CASSMGGTGRYEQYF.